This T cell receptor beta chain derives from a study of blood T cell repertoires in COVID-19. Turning to the study itself: There were acute and convalescent COVID-19 samples, and they came from the United States, Italy and Spain. PBMCs, B-cell-depleted T cells, or T cells were the source of the cDNA or gDNA that made up the material.

Germline values: CDR1 SGHNT, CDR2 YYREEE (reference sequence). V was cut by 3 bases and J by 5 bases, with 15 bases left in between. This CDR3 contains 14 residues. In the original analysis: Estimation of nucleated cell counts was performed using reference gene primer amplification. TCRdb's copy holds only in-frame clones and misses some; the assay was immunoSEQ multiplex PCR. V and J calls and clone size are as listed in that table; D and trimming were resolved from the DNA. The sample consists of about 370,000 clones, over 75% of them appearing once. Those enrolled in Seattle joined during active infection and were followed longitudinally afterward.

V is TRBV5-4 and J is TRBJ2-7, with TRBD1 as a possible D gene (6 bases). Sequenced material: peripheral blood. The TCR comes from a woman under 40 with COVID-19, enrolled during active disease. The CDR3 here is CASSSDRPVDEQYF. In nucleotides, the CDR3 is TGTGCCAGCAGCTCCGACAGGCCTGTGGACGAGCAGTACTTC.